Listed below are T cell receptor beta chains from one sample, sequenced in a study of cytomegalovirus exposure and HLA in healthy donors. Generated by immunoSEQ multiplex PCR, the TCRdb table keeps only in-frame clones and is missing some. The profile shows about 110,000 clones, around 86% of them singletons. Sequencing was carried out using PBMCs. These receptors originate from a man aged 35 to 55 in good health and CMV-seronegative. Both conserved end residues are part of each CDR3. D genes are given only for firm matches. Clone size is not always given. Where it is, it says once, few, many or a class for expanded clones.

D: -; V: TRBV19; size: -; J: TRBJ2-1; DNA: TGTGCCAGTGGCCAGGGTGAGCAGTTCTTC; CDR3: CASGQGEQFF
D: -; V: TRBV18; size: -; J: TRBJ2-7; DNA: TGTGCCAGCTCACCACCGACTAGTTTCGAGCAGTACTTC; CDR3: CASSPPTSFEQYF
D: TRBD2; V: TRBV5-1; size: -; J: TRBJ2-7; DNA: TGCGCCAGCAGCACGCCTCTAGCGGGGGAGCAGTACTTC; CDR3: CASSTPLAGEQYF
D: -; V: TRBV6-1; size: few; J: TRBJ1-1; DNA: TGTGCCAGCAGTGCTCGTGAGAGGGCATCAATGAACACTGAAGCTTTCTTT; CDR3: CASSARERASMNTEAFF
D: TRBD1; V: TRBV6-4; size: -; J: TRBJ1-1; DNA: TGTGCCAGCAGTGACGGGACAGGACTGAACACTGAAGCTTTCTTT; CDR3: CASSDGTGLNTEAFF
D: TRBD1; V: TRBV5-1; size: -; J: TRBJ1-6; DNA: TGCGCCAGCAGCTTGTGGGGACAGAATTCACCCCTCCACTTT; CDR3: CASSLWGQNSPLHF
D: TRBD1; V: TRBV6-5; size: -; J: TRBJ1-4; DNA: TGTGCCAGCAGTTATAAAACAGGGGGCCTTAATGAAAAACTGTTTTTT; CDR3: CASSYKTGGLNEKLFF
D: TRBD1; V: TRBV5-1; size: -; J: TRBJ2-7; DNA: TGCGCCAGCAGCAACAGACAGGGGGCTTCGGGAGAGCAGTACTTC; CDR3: CASSNRQGASGEQYF
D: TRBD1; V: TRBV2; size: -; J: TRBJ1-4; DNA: TGTGCCAGCAGCTTGCAGGGGGCAACTAATGAAAAACTGTTTTTT; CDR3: CASSLQGATNEKLFF
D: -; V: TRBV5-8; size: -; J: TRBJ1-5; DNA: TGTGCCAGCAGCTTGCAGGGGCGAGGTAATCAGCCCCAGCATTTT; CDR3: CASSLQGRGNQPQHF
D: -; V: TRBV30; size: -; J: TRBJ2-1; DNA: TGTGCCTGGGACTGGAAAAAGGAGCAGTTCTTC; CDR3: CAWDWKKEQFF
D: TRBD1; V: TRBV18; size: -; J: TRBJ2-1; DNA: TGTGCCAGCTCACCACGCGGGACAGGGTTTCAGGATGAGCAGTTCTTC; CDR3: CASSPRGTGFQDEQFF
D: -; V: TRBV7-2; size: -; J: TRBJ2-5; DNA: TGTGCCAGCAGCTCAGGGGAGACCCAGTACTTC; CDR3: CASSSGETQYF
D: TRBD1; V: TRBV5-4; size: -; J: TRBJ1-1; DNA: TGTGCCAGCAGCGCCGGGACAGGGGGTCGCCGGGAAGCTTTCTTT; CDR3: CASSAGTGGRREAFF